This T cell receptor (beta chain) was found in a study of blood T cell repertoires in COVID-19. Study summary: Researchers got acute and convalescent COVID-19 samples from the United States, Italy and Spain.

From germline, CDR1 is MNHEY and CDR2 SMNVEV (reference sequence). V dropped 5 bases and J dropped 2 bases, with 13 bases sitting between them. The length of the CDR3 is 14 residues. Some clones are missing from TCRdb's copy, which holds only in-frame ones; the method was immunoSEQ multiplex PCR. The sample shows about 180,000 clones, about 80% of them seen only once. The chain has TRBV27 and TRBJ2-7; maybe TRBD2 (6 bases). Sample: PBMCs or T cells enriched from blood (not recorded which). This sequence was found in a man between 60 and 75 years old who had been exposed to COVID-19. The CDR3 DNA reads as TGTGCCAGCAGTCAGTTAGCGGCCGCCTACGAGCAGTACTTC. Protein sequence: CASSQLAAAYEQYF.